This record looks at one TCR beta chain sequence and its context. The antigen remains undetermined. TCRdb's table, derived via immunoSEQ multiplex PCR, lists solely in-frame clones and lacks some. Among about 2.3 million clones listed, about 92% were seen once. There were only Caucasian adults among the donors, and all lived in Nashville, Tennessee. The data were taken from a study of shared clonotypes between healthy human individuals. Overall study findings and caveats: The study found roughly 5% of naive CD4 clonotypes shared across a handful of donors. Lower generation probabilities were found for non-shared clonotypes than for those shared by all four donors. Generally, naive subsets (rather than memory subsets) showed larger estimated richness.

Material for sequencing was naive CD4+ T cells from PBMCs. Subset given: CD45RA+ positively selected. The receptor comes from a man aged 18-30 years in good health. Some clones in this sample may be carry-over from other donors' samples.

CDR3 loop: CASSKRGLAGPYEQYF. CDR3 nucleotides: TGTGCCAGCAGCAAAAGAGGACTAGCGGGACCCTACGAGCAGTACTTC. J is TRBJ2-7 and V is TRBV21-1; TRBD2 is the table's D call and was not checked against the DNA. TRBV21-1 is an annotated pseudogene. CDR3 length equals 16 residues.